This TCR beta chain is drawn from a study of post-analysis software for immune sequencing data. TCR beta cDNA libraries included unique molecular identifiers. TCRdb reprocessed the PCR reads with MiXCR, giving one entry per CDR3 protein. The sample has a few hundred thousand distinct CDR3 sequences, about a third seen once. Regarding the study as a whole: Patients used a few TRBV segments, including TRBV5-6, TRBV5-1 and TRBV20-1, more often than controls. F measure clustering grouped samples strongly by preparation batch.

The length of the CDR3 is 15 residues. The V and J ends lost 0 bases and 3 bases respectively, with 15 bases between them. CDR1 is DFQATT and CDR2 is SNEGSKA in the germline V gene (reference sequence). This clonotype occurred a few times. Antigen specificity is unknown. The receptor's source is a girl aged 5-17 years with multiple sclerosis. The sequenced material came from blood. V is TRBV20-1 and J is TRBJ2-7; D perhaps matches TRBD1 (6 bases). This CDR3 reads CSARDTGRPRYEQYF. Here the CDR3 DNA reads TGCAGTGCTAGAGATACAGGGCGGCCCCGCTACGAGCAGTACTTC.